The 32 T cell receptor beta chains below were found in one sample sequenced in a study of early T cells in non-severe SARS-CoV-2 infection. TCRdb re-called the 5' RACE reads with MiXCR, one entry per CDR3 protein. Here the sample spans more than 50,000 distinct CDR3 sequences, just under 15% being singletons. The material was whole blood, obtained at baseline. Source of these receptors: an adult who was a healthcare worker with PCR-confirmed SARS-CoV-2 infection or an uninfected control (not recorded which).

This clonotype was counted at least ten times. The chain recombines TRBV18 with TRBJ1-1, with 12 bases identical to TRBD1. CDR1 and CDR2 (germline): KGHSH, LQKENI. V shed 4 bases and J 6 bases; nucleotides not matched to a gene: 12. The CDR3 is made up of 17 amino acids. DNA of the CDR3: TGTGCCAGCTCACAGACTTGGGACAGGGGGCACGAGGCTGAAGCTTTCTTT. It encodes CASSQTWDRGHEAEAFF.

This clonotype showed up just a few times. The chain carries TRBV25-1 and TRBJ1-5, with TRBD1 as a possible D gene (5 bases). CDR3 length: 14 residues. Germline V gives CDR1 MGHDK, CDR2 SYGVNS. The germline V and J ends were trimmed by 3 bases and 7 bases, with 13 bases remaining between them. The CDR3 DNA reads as TGTGCCAGCAGTGACCCCGCGTCAGGGCAGCCCCAGCATTTT. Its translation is CASSDPASGQPQHF.

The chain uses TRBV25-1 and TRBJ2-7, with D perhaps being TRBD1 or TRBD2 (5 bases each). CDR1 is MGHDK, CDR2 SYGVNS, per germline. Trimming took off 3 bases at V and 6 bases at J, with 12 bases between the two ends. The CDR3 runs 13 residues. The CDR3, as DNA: TGTGCCAGCAGTGAGGGGGATGCGGGCGAGCAGTACTTC. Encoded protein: CASSEGDAGEQYF.

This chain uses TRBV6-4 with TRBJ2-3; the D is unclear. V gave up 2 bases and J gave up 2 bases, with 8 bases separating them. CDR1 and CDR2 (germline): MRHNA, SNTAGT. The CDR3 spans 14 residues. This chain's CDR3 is CASSDGDSTDTQYF. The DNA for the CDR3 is TGTGCCAGCAGTGACGGTGACTCCACAGATACGCAGTATTTT.

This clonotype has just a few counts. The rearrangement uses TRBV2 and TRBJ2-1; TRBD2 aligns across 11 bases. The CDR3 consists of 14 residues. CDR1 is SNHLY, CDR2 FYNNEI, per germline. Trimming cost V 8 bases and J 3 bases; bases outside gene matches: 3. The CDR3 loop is CASYSGRVYNEQFF. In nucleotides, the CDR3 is TGTGCCAGCTATAGCGGGAGGGTCTACAATGAGCAGTTCTTC.

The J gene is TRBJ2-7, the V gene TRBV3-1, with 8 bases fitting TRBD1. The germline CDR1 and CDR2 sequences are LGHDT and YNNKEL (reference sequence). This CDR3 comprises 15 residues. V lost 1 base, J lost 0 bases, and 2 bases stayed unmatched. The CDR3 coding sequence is TGTGCCAGCAGCCAAGGACAGGGGAGCTCCTACGAGCAGTACTTC. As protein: CASSQGQGSSYEQYF.

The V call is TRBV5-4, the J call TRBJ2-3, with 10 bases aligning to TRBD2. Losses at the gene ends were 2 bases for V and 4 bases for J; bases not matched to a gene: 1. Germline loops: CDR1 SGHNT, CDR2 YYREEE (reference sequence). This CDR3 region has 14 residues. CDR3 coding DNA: TGTGCCAGCAGCTTAGCGGGGGGGTCAGATACGCAGTATTTT. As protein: CASSLAGGSDTQYF.

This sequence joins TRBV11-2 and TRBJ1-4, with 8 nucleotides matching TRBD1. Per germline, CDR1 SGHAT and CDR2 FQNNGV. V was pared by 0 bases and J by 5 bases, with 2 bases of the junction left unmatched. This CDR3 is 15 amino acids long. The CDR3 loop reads CASSLETGGNEKLFF. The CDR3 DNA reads TGTGCCAGCAGCTTAGAAACAGGGGGAAATGAAAAACTGTTTTTT.

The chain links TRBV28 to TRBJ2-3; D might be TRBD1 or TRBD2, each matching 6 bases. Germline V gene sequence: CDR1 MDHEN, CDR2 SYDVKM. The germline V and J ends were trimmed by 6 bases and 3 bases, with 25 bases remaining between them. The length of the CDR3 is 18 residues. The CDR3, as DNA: TGTGCCAGCAGCAGTATGGGGGGCGACGGTAGGACGACAGATACGCAGTATTTT. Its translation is CASSSMGGDGRTTDTQYF.

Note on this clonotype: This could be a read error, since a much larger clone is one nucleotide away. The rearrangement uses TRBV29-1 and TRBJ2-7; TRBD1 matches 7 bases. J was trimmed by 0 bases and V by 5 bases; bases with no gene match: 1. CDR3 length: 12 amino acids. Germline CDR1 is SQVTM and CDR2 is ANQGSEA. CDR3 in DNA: TGCAGCGTTTGGGACAGCTCCTACGAGCAGTACTTC. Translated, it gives CSVWDSSYEQYF.

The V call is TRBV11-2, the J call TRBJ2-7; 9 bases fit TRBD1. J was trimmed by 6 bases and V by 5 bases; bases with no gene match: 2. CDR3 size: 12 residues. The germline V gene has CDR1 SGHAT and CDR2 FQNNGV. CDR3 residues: CASSRTGAEQYF. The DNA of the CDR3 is TGTGCCAGCAGCCGGACAGGGGCCGAGCAGTACTTC.

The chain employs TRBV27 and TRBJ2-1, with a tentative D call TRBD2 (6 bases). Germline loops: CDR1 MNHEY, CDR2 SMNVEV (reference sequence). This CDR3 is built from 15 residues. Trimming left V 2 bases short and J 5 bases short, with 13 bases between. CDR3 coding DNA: TGTGCCAGCAGTTTAATGGTAGCGGCAAACAATGAGCAGTTCTTC. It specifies CASSLMVAANNEQFF.

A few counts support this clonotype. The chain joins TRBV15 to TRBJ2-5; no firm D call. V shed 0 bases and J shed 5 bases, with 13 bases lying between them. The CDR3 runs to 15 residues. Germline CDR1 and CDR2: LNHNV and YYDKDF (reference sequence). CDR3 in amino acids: CATSRDTDPRETQYF. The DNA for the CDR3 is TGTGCCACCAGCAGAGATACAGACCCCAGGGAGACCCAGTACTTC.

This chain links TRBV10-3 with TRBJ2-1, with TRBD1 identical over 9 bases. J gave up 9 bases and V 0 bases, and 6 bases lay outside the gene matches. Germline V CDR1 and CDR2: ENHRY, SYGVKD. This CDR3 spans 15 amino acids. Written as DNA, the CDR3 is TGTGCCATCAGTGAGTCGGGACAGGGTGGTGGTGAGCAGTTCTTC. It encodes CAISESGQGGGEQFF.

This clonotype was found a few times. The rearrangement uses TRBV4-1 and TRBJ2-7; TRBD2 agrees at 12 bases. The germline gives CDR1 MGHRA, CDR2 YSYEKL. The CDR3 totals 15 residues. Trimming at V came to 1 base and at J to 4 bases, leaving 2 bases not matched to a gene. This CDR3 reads CASSQVLAGGYEQYF. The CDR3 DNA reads TGCGCCAGCAGCCAAGTGCTAGCGGGAGGGTACGAGCAGTACTTC.

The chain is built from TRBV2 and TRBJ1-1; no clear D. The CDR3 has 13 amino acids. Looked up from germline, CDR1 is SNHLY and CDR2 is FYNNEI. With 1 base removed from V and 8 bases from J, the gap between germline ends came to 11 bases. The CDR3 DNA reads TGTGCCAGCAGTGAAGGCGGCAACCTGGAAGCTTTCTTT. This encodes CASSEGGNLEAFF.

In nucleotides, the CDR3 is TGTGCCAGCAGCTTTTCCCCGGGACTAGCGGGGGCGCTTCTTTCCGATGAGCAGTTCTTC. This sequence encodes CASSFSPGLAGALLSDEQFF. The V and J genes are TRBV11-2 and TRBJ2-1; 14 bases match TRBD2. Germline V gives CDR1 SGHAT, CDR2 FQNNGV. The CDR3 is 20 residues long. Trimming at V came to 3 bases and at J to 8 bases, leaving 18 bases not matched to a gene.

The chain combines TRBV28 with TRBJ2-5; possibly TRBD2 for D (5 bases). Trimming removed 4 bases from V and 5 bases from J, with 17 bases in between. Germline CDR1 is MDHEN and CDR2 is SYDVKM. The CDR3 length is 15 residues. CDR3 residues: CASSSRKGLEETQYF. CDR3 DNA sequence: TGTGCCAGCAGTTCCCGGAAAGGACTGGAGGAGACCCAGTACTTC. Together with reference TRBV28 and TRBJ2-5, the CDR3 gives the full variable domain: DVKVTQSSRYLVKRTGEKVFLECVQDMDHENMFWYRQDPGLGLRLIYFSYDVKMKEKGDIPEGYSVSREKKERFSLILESASTNQTSMYLCASSSRKGLEETQYFGPGTRLLVL.

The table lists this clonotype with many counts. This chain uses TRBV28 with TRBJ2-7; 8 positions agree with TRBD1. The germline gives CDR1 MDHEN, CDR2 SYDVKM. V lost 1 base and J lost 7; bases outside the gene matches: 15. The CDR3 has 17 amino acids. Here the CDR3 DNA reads TGTGCCAGCAGTTTATTGGCAGGGGGCGCTTTAGGGAGAGAGCAGTACTTC. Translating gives CASSLLAGGALGREQYF.

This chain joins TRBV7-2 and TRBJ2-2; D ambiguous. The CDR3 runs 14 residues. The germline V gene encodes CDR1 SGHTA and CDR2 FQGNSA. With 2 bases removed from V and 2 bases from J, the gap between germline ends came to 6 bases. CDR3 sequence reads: CASSLNGNTGELFF. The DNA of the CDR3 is TGTGCCAGCAGCTTAAACGGCAACACCGGGGAGCTGTTTTTT.

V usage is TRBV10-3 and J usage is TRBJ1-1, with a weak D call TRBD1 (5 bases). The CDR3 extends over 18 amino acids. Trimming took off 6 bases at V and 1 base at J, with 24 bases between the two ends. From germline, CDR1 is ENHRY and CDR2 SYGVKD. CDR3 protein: CAIRPSLSGTAKNTEAFF. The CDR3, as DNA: TGTGCCATCAGGCCCTCCTTATCCGGGACCGCCAAGAACACTGAAGCTTTCTTT.

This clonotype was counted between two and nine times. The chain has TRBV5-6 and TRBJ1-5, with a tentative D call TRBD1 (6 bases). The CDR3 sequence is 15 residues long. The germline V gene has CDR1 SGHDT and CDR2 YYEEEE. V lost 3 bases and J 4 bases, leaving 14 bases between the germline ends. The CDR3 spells CASSSGTIFNQPQHF. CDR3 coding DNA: TGTGCCAGCAGCTCCGGGACAATATTTAATCAGCCCCAGCATTTT.

Written as DNA, the CDR3 is TGTGCCAGCAGCCAAATTGAGGGTACGCAGTATTTT. It specifies CASSQIEGTQYF. The chain carries TRBV7-9 and TRBJ2-3; tentatively, D is TRBD2 (5 bases). CDR3 length: 12 amino acids. The ends were cut back, 5 bases at V and 8 bases at J, with 11 bases in the middle. Germline V gene sequence: CDR1 SEHNR, CDR2 FQNEAQ (reference sequence).

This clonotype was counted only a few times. CDR3 nucleotide sequence: TGCAGCGTCGGGGACAGGGGCTATGGCTACACCTTC. Translating gives CSVGDRGYGYTF. The chain joins TRBV29-1 to TRBJ1-2, with 10 nucleotides matching TRBD1. The length of the CDR3 is 12 residues. Germline V CDR1 and CDR2: SQVTM, ANQGSEA. V was pared by 6 bases and J by 4 bases, with 2 bases of the junction left unmatched.

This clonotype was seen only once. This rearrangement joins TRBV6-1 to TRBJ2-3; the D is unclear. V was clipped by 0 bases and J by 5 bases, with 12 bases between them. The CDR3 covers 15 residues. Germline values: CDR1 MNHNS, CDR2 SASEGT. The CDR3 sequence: CASSEARLDQDTQYF. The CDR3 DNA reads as TGTGCCAGCAGTGAAGCTCGGCTAGACCAAGATACGCAGTATTTT.

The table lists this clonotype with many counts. The CDR3, as DNA: TGCGCCAGCAGTGACCCTCAATGGACTACGCAGTATTTT. Translating it yields CASSDPQWTTQYF. The chain is built from TRBV10-2 and TRBJ2-3; D remains unclear. The CDR3 loop spans 13 amino acids. CDR1 WSHSY and CDR2 SAAADI come from the germline V gene. The germline V and J ends were trimmed by 3 bases and 8 bases, with 12 bases remaining between them.

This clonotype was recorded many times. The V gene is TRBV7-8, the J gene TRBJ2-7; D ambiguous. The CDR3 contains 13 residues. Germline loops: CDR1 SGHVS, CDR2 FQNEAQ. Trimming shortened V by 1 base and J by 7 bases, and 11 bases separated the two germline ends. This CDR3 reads CASSLEVYLEQYF. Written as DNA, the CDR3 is TGTGCCAGCAGCTTAGAAGTTTACTTGGAGCAGTACTTC.

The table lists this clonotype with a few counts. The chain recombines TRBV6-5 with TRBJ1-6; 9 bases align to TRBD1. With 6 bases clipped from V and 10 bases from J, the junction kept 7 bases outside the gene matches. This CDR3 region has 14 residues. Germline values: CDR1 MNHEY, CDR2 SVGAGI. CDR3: CASRRTGGESPLHF. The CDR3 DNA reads TGTGCCAGCAGGCGAACAGGGGGCGAGTCACCCCTCCACTTT.

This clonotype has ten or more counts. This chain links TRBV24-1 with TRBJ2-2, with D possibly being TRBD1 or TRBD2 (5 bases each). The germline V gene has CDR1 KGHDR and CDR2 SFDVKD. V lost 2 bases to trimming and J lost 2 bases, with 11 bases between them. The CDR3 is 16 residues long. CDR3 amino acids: CATSDSGPTNTGELFF. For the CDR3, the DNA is TGTGCCACCAGTGATTCGGGACCAACTAACACCGGGGAGCTGTTTTTT.

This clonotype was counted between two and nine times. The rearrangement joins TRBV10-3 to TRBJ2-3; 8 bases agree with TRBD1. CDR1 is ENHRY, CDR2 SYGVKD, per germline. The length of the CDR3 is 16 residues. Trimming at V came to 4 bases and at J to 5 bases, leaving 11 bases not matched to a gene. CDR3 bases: TGTGCCATCAGTGGTTCGAGCCAGGGGGCTAAAGATACGCAGTATTTT. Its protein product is CAISGSSQGAKDTQYF.

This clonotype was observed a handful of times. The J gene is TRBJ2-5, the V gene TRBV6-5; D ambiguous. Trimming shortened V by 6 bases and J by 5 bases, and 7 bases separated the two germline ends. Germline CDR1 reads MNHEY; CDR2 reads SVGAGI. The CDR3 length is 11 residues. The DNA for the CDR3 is TGTGCCAGCAGCTATGCCGAGACCCAGTACTTC. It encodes CASSYAETQYF.

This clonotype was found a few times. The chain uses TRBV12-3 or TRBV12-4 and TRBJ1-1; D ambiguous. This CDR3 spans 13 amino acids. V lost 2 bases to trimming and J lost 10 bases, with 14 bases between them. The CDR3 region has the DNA TGTGCCAGCAGTTTACGCGCCGCGAGTGGAGCTTTCTTT. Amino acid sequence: CASSLRAASGAFF.